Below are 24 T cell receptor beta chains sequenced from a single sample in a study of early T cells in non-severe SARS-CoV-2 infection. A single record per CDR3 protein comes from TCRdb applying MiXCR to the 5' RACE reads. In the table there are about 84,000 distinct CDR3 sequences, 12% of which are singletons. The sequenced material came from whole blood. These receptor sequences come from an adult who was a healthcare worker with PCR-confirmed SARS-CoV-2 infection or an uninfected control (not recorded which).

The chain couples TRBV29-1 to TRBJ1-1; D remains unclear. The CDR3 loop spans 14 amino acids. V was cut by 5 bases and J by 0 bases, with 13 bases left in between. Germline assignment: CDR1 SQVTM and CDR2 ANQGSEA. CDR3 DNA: TGCAGCGTTCGAGAGGCTTCCATGAACACTGAAGCTTTCTTT. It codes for CSVREASMNTEAFF.

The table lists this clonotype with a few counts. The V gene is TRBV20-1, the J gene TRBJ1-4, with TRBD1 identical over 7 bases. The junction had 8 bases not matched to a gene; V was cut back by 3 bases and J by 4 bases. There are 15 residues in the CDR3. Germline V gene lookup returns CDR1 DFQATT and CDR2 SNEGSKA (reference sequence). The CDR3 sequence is CSARRGPGGNEKLFF. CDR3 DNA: TGCAGTGCTAGGAGGGGGCCAGGGGGTAATGAAAAACTGTTTTTT.

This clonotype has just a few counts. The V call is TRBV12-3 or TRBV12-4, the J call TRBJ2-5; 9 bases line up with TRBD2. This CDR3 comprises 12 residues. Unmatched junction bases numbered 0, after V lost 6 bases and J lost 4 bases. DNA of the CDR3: TGTGCCAGCAGGCGGGGGGGAGAGACCCAGTACTTC. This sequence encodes CASRRGGETQYF.

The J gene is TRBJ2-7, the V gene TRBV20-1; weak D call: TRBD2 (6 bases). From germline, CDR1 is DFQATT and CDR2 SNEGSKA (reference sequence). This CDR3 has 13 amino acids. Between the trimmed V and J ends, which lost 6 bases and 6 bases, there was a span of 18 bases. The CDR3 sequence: CSARGGERFEQYF. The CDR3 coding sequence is TGCAGTGCCCGAGGCGGGGAGCGGTTCGAGCAGTACTTC.

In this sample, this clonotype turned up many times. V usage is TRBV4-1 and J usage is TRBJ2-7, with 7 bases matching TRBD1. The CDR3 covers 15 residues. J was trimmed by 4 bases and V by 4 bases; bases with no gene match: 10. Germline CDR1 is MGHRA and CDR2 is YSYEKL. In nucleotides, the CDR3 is TGCGCCAGCAGCCCCTCGAAGGGGGCTCTTTACGAGCAGTACTTC. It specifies CASSPSKGALYEQYF.

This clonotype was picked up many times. This CDR3 reads CASSLDPRNEQFF. Here the CDR3 DNA reads TGTGCCAGCAGCTTAGACCCTAGAAACGAGCAGTTCTTC. V gene TRBV7-8 combines with J gene TRBJ2-1; D not certain. The CDR3 spans 13 residues. The V end lost 1 base, the J end lost 10 bases, and 11 bases lay between the germline ends. Germline assignment: CDR1 SGHVS and CDR2 FQNEAQ.

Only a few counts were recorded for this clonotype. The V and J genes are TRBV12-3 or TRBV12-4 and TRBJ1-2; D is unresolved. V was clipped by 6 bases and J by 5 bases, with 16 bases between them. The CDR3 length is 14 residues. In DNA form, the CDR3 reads TGTGCCAGCAGCTCCTGGGCGGGAGGTTATGGCTACACCTTC. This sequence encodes CASSSWAGGYGYTF.

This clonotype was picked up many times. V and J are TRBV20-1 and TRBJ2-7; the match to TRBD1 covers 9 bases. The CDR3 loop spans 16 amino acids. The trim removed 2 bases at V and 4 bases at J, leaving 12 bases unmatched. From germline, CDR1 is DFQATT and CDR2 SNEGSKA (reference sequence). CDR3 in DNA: TGCAGTGCTAGAAGCGCGGAAGGGACAGGGCTTTACGAGCAGTACTTC. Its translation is CSARSAEGTGLYEQYF.

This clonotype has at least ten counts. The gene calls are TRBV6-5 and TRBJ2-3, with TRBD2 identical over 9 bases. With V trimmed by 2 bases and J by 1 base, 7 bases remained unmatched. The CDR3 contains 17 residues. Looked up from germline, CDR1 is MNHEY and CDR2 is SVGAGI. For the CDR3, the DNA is TGTGCCAGCAGTTACCGCATGACTAGCGGAGGCACAGATACGCAGTATTTT. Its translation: CASSYRMTSGGTDTQYF.

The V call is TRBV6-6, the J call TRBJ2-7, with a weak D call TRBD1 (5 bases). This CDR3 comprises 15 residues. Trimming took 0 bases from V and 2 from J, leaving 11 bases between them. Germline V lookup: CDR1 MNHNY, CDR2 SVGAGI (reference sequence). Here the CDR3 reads CASSYSFDRAYEQYF. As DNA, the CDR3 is TGTGCCAGCAGTTACTCCTTTGACAGAGCCTACGAGCAGTACTTC.

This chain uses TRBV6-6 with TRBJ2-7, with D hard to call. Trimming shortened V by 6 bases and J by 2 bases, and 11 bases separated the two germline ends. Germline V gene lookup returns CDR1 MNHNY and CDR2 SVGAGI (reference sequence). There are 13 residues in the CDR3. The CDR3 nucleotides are TGTGCCAGCAGCAAACAATCCCCCTACGAGCAGTACTTC. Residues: CASSKQSPYEQYF.

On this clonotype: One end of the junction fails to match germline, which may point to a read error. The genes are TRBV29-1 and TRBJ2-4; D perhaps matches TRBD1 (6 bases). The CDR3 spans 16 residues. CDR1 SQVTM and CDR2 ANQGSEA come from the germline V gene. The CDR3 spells CSVVGDKKKAKIIQYF. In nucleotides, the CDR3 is TGCAGCGTTGTCGGGGACAAAAAAAAGGCCAAAATCATTCAGTACTTC.

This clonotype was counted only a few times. The CDR3 DNA sequence: TGTGCCAGCAGCTTAACAGGCATGAACACTGAAGCTTTCTTT. Translation: CASSLTGMNTEAFF. The chain carries TRBV7-2 and TRBJ1-1; D is perhaps TRBD1 (5 bases). Trimming pared 2 bases from V and 0 bases from J, leaving 7 bases between. Germline CDR1 is SGHTA and CDR2 is FQGNSA. The CDR3 runs to 14 residues.

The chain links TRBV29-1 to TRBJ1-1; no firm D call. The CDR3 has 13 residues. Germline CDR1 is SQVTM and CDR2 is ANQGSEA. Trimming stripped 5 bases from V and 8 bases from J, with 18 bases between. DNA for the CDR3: TGCAGCGTTAAGTCGGAGGTGATTAAAGAAGCTTTCTTT. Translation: CSVKSEVIKEAFF.

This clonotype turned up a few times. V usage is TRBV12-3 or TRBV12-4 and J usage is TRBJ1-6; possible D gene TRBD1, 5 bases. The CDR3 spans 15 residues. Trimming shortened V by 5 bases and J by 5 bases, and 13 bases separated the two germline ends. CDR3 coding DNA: TGTGCCAGCAGTCCCCGCCGGGGCCATAATTCACCCCTCCACTTT. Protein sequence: CASSPRRGHNSPLHF.

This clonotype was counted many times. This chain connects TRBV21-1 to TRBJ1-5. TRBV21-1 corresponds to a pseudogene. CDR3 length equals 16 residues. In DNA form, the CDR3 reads TGTGCCAGCAGCAAAGTCGGACGGTATAGCAATCAGCCCCAGCATTTT. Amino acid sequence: CASSKVGRYSNQPQHF.

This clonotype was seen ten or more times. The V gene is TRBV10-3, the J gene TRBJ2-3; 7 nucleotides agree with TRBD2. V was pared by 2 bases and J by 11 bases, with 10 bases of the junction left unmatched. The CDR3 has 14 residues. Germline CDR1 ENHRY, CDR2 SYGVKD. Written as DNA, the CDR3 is TGTGCCATCAGTGAGCTCCCGGGACTACTAGAGCAGTATTTT. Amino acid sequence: CAISELPGLLEQYF.

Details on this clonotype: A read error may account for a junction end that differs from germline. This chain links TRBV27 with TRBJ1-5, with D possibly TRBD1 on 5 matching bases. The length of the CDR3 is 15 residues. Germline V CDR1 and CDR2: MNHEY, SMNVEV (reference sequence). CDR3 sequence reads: CACSLFWTSNQPQHF. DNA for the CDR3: TGTGCCTGCAGTTTATTCTGGACAAGCAATCAGCCCCAGCATTTT.

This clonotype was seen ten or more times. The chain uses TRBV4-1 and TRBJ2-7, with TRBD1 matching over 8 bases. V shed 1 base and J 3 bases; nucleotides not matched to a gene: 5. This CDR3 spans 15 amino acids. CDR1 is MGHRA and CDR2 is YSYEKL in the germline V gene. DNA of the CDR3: TGCGCCAGCAGCCAAGGACAGGGGTCAGTCTACGAGCAGTACTTC. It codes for CASSQGQGSVYEQYF.

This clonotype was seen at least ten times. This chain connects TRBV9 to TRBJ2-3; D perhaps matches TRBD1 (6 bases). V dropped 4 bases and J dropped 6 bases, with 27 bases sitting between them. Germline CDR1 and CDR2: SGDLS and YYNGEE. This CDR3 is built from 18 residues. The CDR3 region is CASSPRLGARGNMDTQYF. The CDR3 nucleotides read TGTGCCAGCAGCCCCAGATTGGGGGCCCGCGGTAACATGGATACGCAGTATTTT.

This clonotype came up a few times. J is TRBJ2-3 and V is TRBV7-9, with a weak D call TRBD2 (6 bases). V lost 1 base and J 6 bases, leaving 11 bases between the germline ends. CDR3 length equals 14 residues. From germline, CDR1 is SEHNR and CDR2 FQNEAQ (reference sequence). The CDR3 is CASSLGVRGDTQYF. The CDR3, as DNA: TGTGCCAGCAGCTTAGGTGTTCGGGGGGATACGCAGTATTTT.

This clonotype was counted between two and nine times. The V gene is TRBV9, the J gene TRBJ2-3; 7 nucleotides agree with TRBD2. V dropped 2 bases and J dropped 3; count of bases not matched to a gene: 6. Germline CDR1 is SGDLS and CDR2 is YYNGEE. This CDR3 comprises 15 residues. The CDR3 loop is CASSVAGVKTDTQYF. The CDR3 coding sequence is TGTGCCAGCAGCGTCGCGGGGGTTAAAACAGATACGCAGTATTTT.

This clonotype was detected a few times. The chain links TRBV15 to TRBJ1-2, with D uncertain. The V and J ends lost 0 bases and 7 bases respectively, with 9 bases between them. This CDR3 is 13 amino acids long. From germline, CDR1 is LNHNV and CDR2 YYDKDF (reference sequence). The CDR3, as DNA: TGTGCCACCAGCAGAGATCTGGGTTTTGGCTACACCTTC. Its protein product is CATSRDLGFGYTF.

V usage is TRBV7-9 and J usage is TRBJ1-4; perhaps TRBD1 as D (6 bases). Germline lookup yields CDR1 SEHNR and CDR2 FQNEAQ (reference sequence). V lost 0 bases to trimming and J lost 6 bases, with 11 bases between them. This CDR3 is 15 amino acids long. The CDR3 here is CASSLARGTYEKLFF. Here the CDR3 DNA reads TGTGCCAGCAGCTTAGCGAGGGGGACTTATGAAAAACTGTTTTTT.